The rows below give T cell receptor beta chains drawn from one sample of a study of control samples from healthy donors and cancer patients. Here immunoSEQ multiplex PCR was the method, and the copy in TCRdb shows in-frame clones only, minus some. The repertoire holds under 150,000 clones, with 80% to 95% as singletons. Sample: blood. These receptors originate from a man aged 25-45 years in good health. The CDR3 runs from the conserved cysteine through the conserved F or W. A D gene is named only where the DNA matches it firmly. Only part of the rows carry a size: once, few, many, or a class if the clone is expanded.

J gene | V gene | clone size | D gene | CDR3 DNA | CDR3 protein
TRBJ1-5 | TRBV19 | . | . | TGTGCCAGTAGTATAGCGGACAGCGGATATCAGCCCCAGCATTTT | CASSIADSGYQPQHF
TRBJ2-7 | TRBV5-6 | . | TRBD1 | TGTGCCAGCACCTCGGTCGGGGGGACAGGGCTAGGCGAGCAGTACTTC | CASTSVGGTGLGEQYF
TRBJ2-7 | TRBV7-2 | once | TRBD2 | TGTGCCAGCAGCTTAGGGCTAGCGGGAGCGTGGTACGAGCAGTACTTC | CASSLGLAGAWYEQYF
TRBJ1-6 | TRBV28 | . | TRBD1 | TGTGCCAGCAGTTTAGGACAGGGGGCGAGCTCCTATAATTCACCCCTCCACTTT | CASSLGQGASSYNSPLHF
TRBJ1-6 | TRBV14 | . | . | TGTGCCAGCAGCCAACTTACAGGCGGAGTCCCCCTCCACTTT | CASSQLTGGVPLHF
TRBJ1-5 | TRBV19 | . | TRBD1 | TGTGCCAGTAGTATAGATACAGGGGGACAGCCCCAGCATTTT | CASSIDTGGQPQHF
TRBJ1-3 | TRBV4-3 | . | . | TGCGCCAGCGCCCCGGGAGGGAGGAGCTCTGGAAACACCATATATTTT | CASAPGGRSSGNTIYF
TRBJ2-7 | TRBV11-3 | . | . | TGTGCCAGCAGCTTTGAAGGATACGAGCAGTACTTC | CASSFEGYEQYF
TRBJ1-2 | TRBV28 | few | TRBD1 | TGTGCCAGCAGTCGAACCGGGACAGGGATTTATGGCTACACCTTC | CASSRTGTGIYGYTF
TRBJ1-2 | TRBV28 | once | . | TGTGCCAGCACCGGGGACACCTATGGCTACACCTTC | CASTGDTYGYTF
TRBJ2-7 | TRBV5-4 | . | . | TGTGCCAGCAGCTCGGACGCACGGATCTACGAGCAGTACTTC | CASSSDARIYEQYF
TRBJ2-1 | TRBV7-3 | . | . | TGTGCCAGCAGCTTAGGCTACAATGAGCAGTTCTTC | CASSLGYNEQFF
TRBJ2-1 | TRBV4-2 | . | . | TGTGCCAGCAGCCACCCGACCGGCGGACTCTACAATGAGCAGTTCTTC | CASSHPTGGLYNEQFF
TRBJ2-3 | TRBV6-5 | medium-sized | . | TGTGCCACTACAACCGGACGGGAGCCCACAGATACGCAGTATTTT | CATTTGREPTDTQYF
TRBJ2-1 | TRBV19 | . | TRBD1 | TGTGCCACCGAGGACAGGGGAGGGCACAATGAGCAGTTCTTC | CATEDRGGHNEQFF
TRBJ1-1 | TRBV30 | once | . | TGTGCCTGGAGTGTACCGATGGGCAGAGCGTACACTGAAGCTTTCTTT | CAWSVPMGRAYTEAFF
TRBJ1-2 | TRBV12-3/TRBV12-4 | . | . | TGTGCCAGCAGTCCGACCCGCTATGGCTACACCTTC | CASSPTRYGYTF
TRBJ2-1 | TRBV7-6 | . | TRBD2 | TGTGCCAGCAGCTTAGCGGGACTAGCGGGAACCAGGAATGAGCAGTTCTTC | CASSLAGLAGTRNEQFF
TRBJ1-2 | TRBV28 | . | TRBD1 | TGTGCCAGCAGTTTTTCCGGGACAGGGCTGAACTATGGCTACACCTTC | CASSFSGTGLNYGYTF
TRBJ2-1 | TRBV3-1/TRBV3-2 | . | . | TGTGCCAGCAGCCAAGACATTTTCTACAATGAGCAGTTCTTC | CASSQDIFYNEQFF
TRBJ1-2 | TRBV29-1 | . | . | TGCAGCCTGAGGGGCAACTATGGCTACACCTTC | CSLRGNYGYTF
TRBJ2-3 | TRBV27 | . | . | TGTGCCAGCAGTTTAAGGACAAGCACAGATACGCAGTATTTT | CASSLRTSTDTQYF
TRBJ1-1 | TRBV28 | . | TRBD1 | TGTGCCAGCAGTTTAAGGGACAGGGGGCGCGGGAAAGCTTTCTTT | CASSLRDRGRGKAFF
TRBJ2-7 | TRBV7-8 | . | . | TGTGCCAGCAGCTTTCTAACGGGGGAGATCTACGAGCAGTACTTC | CASSFLTGEIYEQYF
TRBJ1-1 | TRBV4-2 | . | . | TGTGCCAGCAGCCAATGGAACAGGGACACTGAAGCTTTCTTT | CASSQWNRDTEAFF
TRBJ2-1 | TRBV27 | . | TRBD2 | TGTGCCAGTAGATTGCGGGAGGGCCTGATAGATGAGCAGTTCTTC | CASRLREGLIDEQFF
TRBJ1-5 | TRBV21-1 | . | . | TGTGCCAGCCTCCCCCCCGGTCCGTACACTCGGGATCAGCCCCAGCATTTT | CASLPPGPYTRDQPQHF